The clone carrying this T cell receptor beta chain occurred once. Its antigen is not known. This table comes from immunoSEQ multiplex PCR, and its TCRdb copy is limited to in-frame clones, with some not included. This table has about 22,000 clones, just over 75% appearing once. Germline V lookup: CDR1 SGHDT, CDR2 YYEEEE. The CDR3 contains 15 residues. V gave up 4 bases and J gave up 1 base; unmatched junction bases: 2. Graft specimens yielded both intraepithelial and lamina propria lymphocytes. These data come from a study of graft-versus-host responses after intestinal transplantation. Study context: All recipients got anti-thymocyte globulin induction, then tacrolimus and steroids for around three years.

Whole-study results and caveats: Declines in HvG clones occurring early post-transplant were associated with peak circulating GvH clone levels. GvH clones were found in recipient marrow; some appeared first in ileum or blood.

The sequence was collected from a human patient who received an intestinal transplant, so some T cells may come from the graft donor. The chain employs TRBV5-6 and TRBJ2-3; 11 positions agree with TRBD2. This specimen consisted of ileum tissue, obtained 12 days after intestinal transplant. The DNA of the CDR3 is TGTGCCAGCAGCCCGGGACTAGCGGGCACAGATACGCAGTATTTT. It yields the protein CASSPGLAGTDTQYF.